The entry that follows covers one T cell receptor (beta chain) sequence. Its antigen is undetermined. CDR3 size: 15 residues. Unmatched junction bases numbered 5, after V lost 6 bases and J lost 2 bases. The germline V gene has CDR1 SNHLY and CDR2 FYNNEI. The data were obtained in a study of cytomegalovirus exposure and HLA in healthy donors. It was with 60 Vbeta and 13 Jbeta primers that the PCR ran. Measured with immunoSEQ multiplex PCR; TCRdb has only the in-frame clones, and not every one. The data contain about 36,000 clones, over 60% of them singletons. Broader study findings: There was a cluster of highly shared sequence variants that was likely a sequencing artifact.

This TCR derives from a man aged 25 to 40 in good health and CMV-seronegative. V is TRBV2 and J is TRBJ1-5; 9 nucleotides align to TRBD1. What was sequenced was PBMCs. CDR3 in DNA: TGTGCCAGCAGGGGCGACAGGGGGGGCAATCAGCCCCAGCATTTT. This gives the protein CASRGDRGGNQPQHF.